This T cell receptor beta chain was observed in a study of blood T cell repertoires in COVID-19. Study overall: Nucleic acid was either cDNA or gDNA, and it came from T cells, B-cell-depleted T cells, or PBMCs.

All enrollees were roughly 18 to 90 years old and from 25 or so US areas. In assigning cohorts, the study relied on participant-reported clinical history. A PCR-confirmed or clinician-diagnosed COVID-19 case had contacted exposed participants within 2 weeks of entry. Assay: immunoSEQ multiplex PCR; the TCRdb copy retains only in-frame clones and omits some. The data show 220,000 or so clones, almost 90% seen once. This CDR3 is built from 13 residues. Germline assignment: CDR1 LNHDA and CDR2 SQIVND (reference sequence). V lost 7 bases to trimming and J lost 5 bases, with 11 bases between them. This sequence originates from a man younger than 45 who had been exposed to COVID-19. Sequencing used PBMCs or T cells enriched from blood (not recorded which). The chain has TRBV19 and TRBJ1-4; D is ambiguous. This CDR3 reads CASNAFVNEKLFF. CDR3 sequence (DNA): TGTGCCAGTAATGCGTTCGTGAATGAAAAACTGTTTTTT. The variable domain in full, completed from reference TRBV19 and TRBJ1-4, reads DGGITQSPKYLFRKEGQNVTLSCEQNLNHDAMYWYRQDPGQGLRLIYYSQIVNDFQKGDIAEGYSVSREKKESFPLTVTSAQKNPTAFYLCASNAFVNEKLFFGSGTQLSVL.